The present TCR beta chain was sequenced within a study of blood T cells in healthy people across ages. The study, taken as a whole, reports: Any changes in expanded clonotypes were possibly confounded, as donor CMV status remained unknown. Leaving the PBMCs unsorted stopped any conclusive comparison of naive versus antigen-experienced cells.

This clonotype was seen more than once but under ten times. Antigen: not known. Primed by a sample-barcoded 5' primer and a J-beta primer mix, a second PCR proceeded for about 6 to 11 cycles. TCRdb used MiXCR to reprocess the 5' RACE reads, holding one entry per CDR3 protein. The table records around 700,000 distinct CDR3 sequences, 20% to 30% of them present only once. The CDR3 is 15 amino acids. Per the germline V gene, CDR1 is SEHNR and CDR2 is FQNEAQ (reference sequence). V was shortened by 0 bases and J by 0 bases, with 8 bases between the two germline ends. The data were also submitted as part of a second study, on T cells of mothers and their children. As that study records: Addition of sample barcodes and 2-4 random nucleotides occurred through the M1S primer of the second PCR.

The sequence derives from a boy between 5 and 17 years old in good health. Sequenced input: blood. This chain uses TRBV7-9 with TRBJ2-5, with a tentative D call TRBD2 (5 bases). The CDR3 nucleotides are TGTGCCAGCAGCTTAGCGGACTCGTACCAAGAGACCCAGTACTTC. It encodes CASSLADSYQETQYF.